These 3 T cell receptor beta chains share one sample of origin, sequenced in a study of cytomegalovirus exposure and HLA in healthy donors. PCR employed 60 Vbeta and 13 Jbeta primers. Repertoires were generated with immunoSEQ multiplex PCR, while TCRdb's copy carries only in-frame clones and drops some. The table shows 120,000 to 150,000 clones, with roughly 84% occurring only once. Material for sequencing was PBMCs. The receptors come from a boy aged 2 to 9 in good health and CMV-seronegative.

The V gene is TRBV5-4, the J gene TRBJ2-3; 9 bases fit TRBD2. V lost 4 bases and J lost 2; bases outside the gene matches: 5. The CDR3 contains 15 residues. CDR1 and CDR2 (germline): SGHNT, YYREEE (reference sequence). This CDR3 reads CASSGGGELTDTQYF. The CDR3 bases are TGTGCCAGCAGCGGCGGGGGGGAGCTCACAGATACGCAGTATTTT. The whole variable domain, filled in from reference TRBV5-4 and TRBJ2-3, reads ETGVTQSPTHLIKTRGQQVTLRCSSQSGHNTVSWYQQALGQGPQFIFQYYREEENGRGNFPPRFSGLQFPNYSSELNVNALELDDSALYLCASSGGGELTDTQYFGPGTRLTVL.

The chain joins TRBV18 to TRBJ1-1, with a tentative D call TRBD1 (5 bases). Trimming left V 3 bases short and J 1 base short, with 12 bases between. CDR1 is KGHSH, CDR2 LQKENI, per germline. The CDR3 has 15 amino acids. CDR3 coding DNA: TGTGCCAGCTCACCGCTTGACAGACCGAACACTGAAGCTTTCTTT. As protein: CASSPLDRPNTEAFF.

V and J are TRBV7-3 and TRBJ2-1; possible D gene TRBD2, 5 bases. Germline V gene sequence: CDR1 SGHTA, CDR2 FQGTGA. The V and J ends lost 5 bases and 8 bases respectively, with 16 bases between them. The CDR3 totals 14 residues. CDR3 nucleotides: TGTGCCAGCAGCGCGGTGGAGGAGCCGTATGAGCAGTTCTTC. It encodes CASSAVEEPYEQFF.